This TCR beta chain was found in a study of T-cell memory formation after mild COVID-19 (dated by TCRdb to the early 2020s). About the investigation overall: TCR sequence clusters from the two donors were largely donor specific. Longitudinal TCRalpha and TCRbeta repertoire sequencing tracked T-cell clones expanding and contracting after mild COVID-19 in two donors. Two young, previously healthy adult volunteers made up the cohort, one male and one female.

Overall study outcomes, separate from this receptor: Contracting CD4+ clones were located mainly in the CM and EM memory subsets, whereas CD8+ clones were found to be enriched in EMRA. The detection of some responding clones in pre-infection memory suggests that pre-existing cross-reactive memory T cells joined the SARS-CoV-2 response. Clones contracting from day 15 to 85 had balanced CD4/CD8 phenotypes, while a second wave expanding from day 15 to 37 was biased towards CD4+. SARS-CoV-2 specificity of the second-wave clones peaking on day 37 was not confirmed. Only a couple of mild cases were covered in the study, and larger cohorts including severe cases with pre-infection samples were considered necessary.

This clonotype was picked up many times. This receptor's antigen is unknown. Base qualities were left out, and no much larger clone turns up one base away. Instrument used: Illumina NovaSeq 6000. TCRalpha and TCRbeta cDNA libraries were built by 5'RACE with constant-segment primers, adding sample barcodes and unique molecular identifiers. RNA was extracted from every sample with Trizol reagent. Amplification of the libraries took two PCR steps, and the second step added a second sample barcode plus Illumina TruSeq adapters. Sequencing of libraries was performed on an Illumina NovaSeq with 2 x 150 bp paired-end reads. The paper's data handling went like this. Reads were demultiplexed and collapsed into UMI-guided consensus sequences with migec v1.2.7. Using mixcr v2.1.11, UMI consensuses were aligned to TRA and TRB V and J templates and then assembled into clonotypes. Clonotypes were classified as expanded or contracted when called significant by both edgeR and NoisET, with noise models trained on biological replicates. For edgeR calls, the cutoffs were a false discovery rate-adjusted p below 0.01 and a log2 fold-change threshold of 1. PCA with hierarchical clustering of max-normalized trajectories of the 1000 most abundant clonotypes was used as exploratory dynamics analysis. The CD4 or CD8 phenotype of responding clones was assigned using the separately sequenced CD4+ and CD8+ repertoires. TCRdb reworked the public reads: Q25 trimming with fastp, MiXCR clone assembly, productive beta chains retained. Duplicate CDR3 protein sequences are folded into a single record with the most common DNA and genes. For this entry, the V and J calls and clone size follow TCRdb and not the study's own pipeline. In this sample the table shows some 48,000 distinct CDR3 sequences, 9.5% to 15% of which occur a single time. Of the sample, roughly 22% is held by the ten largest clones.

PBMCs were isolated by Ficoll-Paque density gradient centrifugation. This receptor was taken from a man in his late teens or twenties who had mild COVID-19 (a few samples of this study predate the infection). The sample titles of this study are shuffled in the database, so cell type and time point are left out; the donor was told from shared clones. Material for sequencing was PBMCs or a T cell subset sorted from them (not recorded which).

The nucleotide sequence reads TGTGCCAGCAGTTGGAGACTAGCGGGATATGTCACAGATACGCAGTATTTT. Translated, this gives CASSWRLAGYVTDTQYF. The sequence is built from TRBV12-3 or TRBV12-4 and TRBJ2-3, and 11 junction bases match TRBD2. The CDR3 covers 17 residues, taking in both the cysteine and the phenylalanine. Of the read, only the CDR3 DNA is kept; its 51 bases are in frame from base 1. V lost 4 bases and J lost 2 bases, and the count of bases not matched to a germline gene is 8.